This is a list of T cell receptor beta chains from one sample in a study of shared clonotypes between healthy human individuals. Measured with immunoSEQ multiplex PCR; TCRdb has only the in-frame clones, and not every one. Of around 1,100,000 clones in the sample, approximately 80% were seen once. Sequenced: memory CD4+ T cells from PBMCs. Every receptor here comes from a man younger than 35 in good health. Some clones in this sample may be carry-over from other donors' samples. CDR3s include the opening cysteine and the closing phenylalanine or tryptophan. Each record gives: V gene, clone size, J gene, D gene, CDR3 protein, CDR3 DNA. The D gene is left open where the match is weak. Clone size appears in some rows only: once, few, many, or a class for an expanded clone.

TRBV5-1	-	TRBJ2-7	-	CASSKTGPYEQYF	TGCGCCAGCAGCAAGACAGGCCCCTACGAGCAGTACTTC
TRBV14	many	TRBJ2-7	-	CASSSWAGKPYEQYF	TGTGCCAGCAGCTCTTGGGCGGGAAAACCCTACGAGCAGTACTTC
TRBV28	-	TRBJ1-5	-	CASSSGVVQPQHF	TGTGCCAGCAGTTCGGGCGTGGTGCAGCCCCAGCATTTT
TRBV10-1	-	TRBJ2-5	TRBD1	CASSAGQGADETQYF	TGCGCCAGCAGTGCTGGACAGGGGGCCGACGAGACCCAGTACTTC
TRBV28	-	TRBJ2-5	-	CASSRDTSYF	TGTGCCAGCAGTCGGGACACCTCGTACTTC
TRBV6-6	-	TRBJ2-1	-	CASGRSTYGEQFF	TGTGCCAGCGGGAGGTCGACGTACGGCGAGCAGTTCTTC
TRBV25-1	few	TRBJ2-7	-	CASSDSAGGYEQYF	TGTGCCAGCAGTGACTCCGCAGGGGGGTACGAGCAATACTTC
TRBV7-9	-	TRBJ2-1	TRBD2	CASSLREGLARNNEQFF	TGTGCCAGCAGCCTCCGGGAGGGCCTTGCCCGGAACAATGAGCAGTTCTTC
TRBV6-1	once	TRBJ1-2	-	CASSEVLGAFGGYTF	TGTGCCAGCAGTGAAGTTCTGGGGGCGTTTGGTGGCTACACCTTC
TRBV14	-	TRBJ2-7	TRBD2	CASSPRTSGYTYEQYF	TGTGCCAGCAGCCCCCGGACTAGCGGTTACACCTACGAGCAGTACTTC
TRBV7-3	-	TRBJ1-2	TRBD1	CASSQGGGGGYTF	TGTGCCAGCAGCCAAGGGGGCGGCGGTGGCTACACCTTC
TRBV6-1	-	TRBJ1-1	-	CASSVRVTEAFF	TGTGCCAGCAGTGTCCGGGTTACTGAAGCTTTCTTT
TRBV10-3	few	TRBJ2-1	-	CAISETYNEQFF	TGTGCCATCAGCGAGACCTACAATGAGCAGTTCTTC
TRBV5-4	once	TRBJ2-2	TRBD1	CASSRGQGVNTGELFF	TGTGCCAGCAGCCGAGGACAGGGGGTGAACACCGGGGAGCTGTTTTTT
TRBV11-3	-	TRBJ2-3	TRBD2	CASSETSGTDTQYF	TGTGCCAGCAGCGAGACTAGCGGCACAGATACGCAGTATTTT
TRBV29-1	-	TRBJ2-1	-	CSVTPGPLNYNEQFF	TGCAGCGTTACGCCGGGACCTCTCAATTACAATGAGCAGTTCTTC
TRBV9	-	TRBJ2-7	TRBD2	CASSVANSGSLEQYF	TGTGCCAGCAGCGTAGCGAATAGCGGGTCGCTCGAGCAGTACTTC
TRBV27	-	TRBJ2-5	-	CASSFRVEETQYF	TGTGCCAGCAGTTTCAGGGTTGAGGAGACCCAGTACTTC
TRBV7-6	few	TRBJ2-1	-	CASSFLQGPSGEQFF	TGTGCCAGCAGCTTTCTGCAGGGACCAAGCGGAGAGCAGTTCTTC
TRBV7-8	few	TRBJ2-5	-	CASSYAGSKRETQYF	TGTGCCAGCAGCTACGCGGGGAGTAAACGGGAGACCCAGTACTTC